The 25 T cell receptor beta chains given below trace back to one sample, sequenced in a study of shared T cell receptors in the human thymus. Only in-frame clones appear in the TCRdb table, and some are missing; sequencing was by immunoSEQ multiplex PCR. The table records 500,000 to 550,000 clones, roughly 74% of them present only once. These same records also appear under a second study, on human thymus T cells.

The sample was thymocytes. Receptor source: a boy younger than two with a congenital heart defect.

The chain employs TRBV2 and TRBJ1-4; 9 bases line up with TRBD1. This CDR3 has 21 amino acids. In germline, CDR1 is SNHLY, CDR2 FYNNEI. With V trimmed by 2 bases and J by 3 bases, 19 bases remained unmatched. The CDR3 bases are TGTGCCAGCAGTGAAAGCCCCGGGACAGGGTGGGTACAAGAAGCTAATGAAAAACTGTTTTTT. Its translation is CASSESPGTGWVQEANEKLFF.

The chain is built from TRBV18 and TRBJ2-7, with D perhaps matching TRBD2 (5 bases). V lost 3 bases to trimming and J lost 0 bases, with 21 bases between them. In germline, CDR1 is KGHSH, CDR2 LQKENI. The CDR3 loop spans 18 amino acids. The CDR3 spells CASSPLLRDFHSSYEQYF. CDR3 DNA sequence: TGTGCCAGCTCACCTCTTCTCCGGGATTTCCATAGCTCCTACGAGCAGTACTTC.

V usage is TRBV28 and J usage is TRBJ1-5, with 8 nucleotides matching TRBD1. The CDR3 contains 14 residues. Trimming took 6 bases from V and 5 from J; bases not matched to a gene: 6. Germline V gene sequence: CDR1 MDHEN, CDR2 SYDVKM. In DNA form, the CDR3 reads TGTGCCAGCAGCGCGACAGGGGTTGATCAGCCCCAGCATTTT. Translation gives CASSATGVDQPQHF. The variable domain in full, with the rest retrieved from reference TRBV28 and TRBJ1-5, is DVKVTQSSRYLVKRTGEKVFLECVQDMDHENMFWYRQDPGLGLRLIYFSYDVKMKEKGDIPEGYSVSREKKERFSLILESASTNQTSMYLCASSATGVDQPQHFGDGTRLSIL.

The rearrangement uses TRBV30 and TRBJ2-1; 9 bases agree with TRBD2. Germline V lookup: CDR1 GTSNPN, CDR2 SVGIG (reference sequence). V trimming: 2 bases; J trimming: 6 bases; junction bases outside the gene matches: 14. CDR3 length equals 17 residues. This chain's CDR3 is CAWSPPGGRAWGNEQFF. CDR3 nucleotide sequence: TGTGCCTGGAGTCCACCGGGCGGGAGGGCCTGGGGCAATGAGCAGTTCTTC. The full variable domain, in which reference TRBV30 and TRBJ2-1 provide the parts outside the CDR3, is SQTIHQWPATLVQPVGSPLSLECTVEGTSNPNLYWYRQAAGRGLQLLFYSVGIGQISSEVPQNLSASRPQDRQFILSSKKLLLSDSGFYLCAWSPPGGRAWGNEQFFGPGTRLTVL.

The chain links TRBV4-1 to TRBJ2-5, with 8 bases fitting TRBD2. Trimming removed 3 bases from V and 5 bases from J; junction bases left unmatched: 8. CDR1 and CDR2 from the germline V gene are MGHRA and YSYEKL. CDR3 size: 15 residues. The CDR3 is CASSHLGGAEETQYF. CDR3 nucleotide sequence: TGCGCCAGCAGCCACCTCGGGGGGGCGGAGGAGACCCAGTACTTC.

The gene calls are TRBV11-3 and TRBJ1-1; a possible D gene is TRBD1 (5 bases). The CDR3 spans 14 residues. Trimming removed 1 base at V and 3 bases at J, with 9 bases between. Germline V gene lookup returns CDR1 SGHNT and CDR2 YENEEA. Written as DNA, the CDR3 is TGTGCCAGCAGCTTAGTAGGGGTTTACACTGAAGCTTTCTTT. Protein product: CASSLVGVYTEAFF.

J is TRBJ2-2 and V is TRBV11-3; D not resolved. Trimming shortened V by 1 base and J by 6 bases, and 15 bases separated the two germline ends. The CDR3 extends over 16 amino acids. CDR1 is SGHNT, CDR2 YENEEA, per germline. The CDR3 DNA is TGTGCCAGCAGCTTAGTCTCGCGGAAGAGCGCCGGGGAGCTGTTTTTT. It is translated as CASSLVSRKSAGELFF.

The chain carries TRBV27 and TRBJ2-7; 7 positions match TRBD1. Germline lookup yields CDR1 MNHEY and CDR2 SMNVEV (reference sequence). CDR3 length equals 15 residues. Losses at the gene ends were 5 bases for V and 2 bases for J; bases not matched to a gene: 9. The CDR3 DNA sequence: TGTGCCAGCAGTGCCTCCGGGACAGAGACCTACGAGCAGTACTTC. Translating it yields CASSASGTETYEQYF.

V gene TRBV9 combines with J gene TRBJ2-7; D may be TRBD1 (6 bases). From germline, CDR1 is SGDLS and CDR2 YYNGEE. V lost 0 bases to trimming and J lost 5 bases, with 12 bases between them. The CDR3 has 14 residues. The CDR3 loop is CASSVGRQGNEQYF. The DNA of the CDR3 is TGTGCCAGCAGCGTAGGTCGGCAGGGGAACGAGCAGTACTTC.

The CDR3, as DNA: TGTGCCAGCAGCTTAGGTTCCCGGACACCGAACACTGAAGCTTTCTTT. Protein: CASSLGSRTPNTEAFF. The rearrangement uses TRBV11-2 and TRBJ1-1, with TRBD1 as a possible D gene (5 bases). The CDR3 covers 16 residues. Trimming stripped 1 base from V and 1 base from J, with 13 bases between. Germline V gene lookup returns CDR1 SGHAT and CDR2 FQNNGV. Complete variable domain (other parts from reference TRBV11-2 and TRBJ1-1): EAGVAQSPRYKIIEKRQSVAFWCNPISGHATLYWYQQILGQGPKLLIQFQNNGVVDDSQLPKDRFSAERLKGVDSTLKIQPAKLEDSAVYLCASSLGSRTPNTEAFFGQGTRLTVV.

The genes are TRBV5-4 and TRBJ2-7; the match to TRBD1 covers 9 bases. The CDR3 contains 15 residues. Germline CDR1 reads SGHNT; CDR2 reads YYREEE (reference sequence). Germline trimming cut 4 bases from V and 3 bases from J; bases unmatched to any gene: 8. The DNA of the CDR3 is TGTGCCAGCAGCCACCGGGACAGGGCCATCTACGAGCAGTACTTC. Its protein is CASSHRDRAIYEQYF.

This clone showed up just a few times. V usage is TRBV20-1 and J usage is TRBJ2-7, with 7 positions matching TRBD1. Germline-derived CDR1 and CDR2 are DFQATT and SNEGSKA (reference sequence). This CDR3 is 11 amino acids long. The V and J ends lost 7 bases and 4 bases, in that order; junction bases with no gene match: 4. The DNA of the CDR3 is TGCAGTGTGGCAGGGGGTTACGAGCAGTACTTC. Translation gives CSVAGGYEQYF.

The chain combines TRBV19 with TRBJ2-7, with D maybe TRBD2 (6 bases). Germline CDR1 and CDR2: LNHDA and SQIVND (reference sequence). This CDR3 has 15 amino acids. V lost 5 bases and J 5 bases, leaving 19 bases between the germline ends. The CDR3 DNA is TGTGCCAGTAGTGGAGGGGACCTGATGGTCCACGAGCAGTACTTC. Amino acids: CASSGGDLMVHEQYF.

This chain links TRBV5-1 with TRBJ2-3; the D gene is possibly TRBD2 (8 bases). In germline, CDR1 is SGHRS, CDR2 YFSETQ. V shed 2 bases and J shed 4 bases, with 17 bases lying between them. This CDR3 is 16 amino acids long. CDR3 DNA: TGCGCCAGCAGCTTCCAGGGGGGACTAGGGGCAGATACGCAGTATTTT. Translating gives CASSFQGGLGADTQYF.

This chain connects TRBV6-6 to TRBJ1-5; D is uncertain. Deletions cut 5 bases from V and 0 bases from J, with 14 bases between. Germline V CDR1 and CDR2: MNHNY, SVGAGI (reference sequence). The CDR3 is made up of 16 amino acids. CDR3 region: CASSTGTLLSNQPQHF. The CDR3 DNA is TGTGCCAGCAGTACCGGAACACTACTTAGCAATCAGCCCCAGCATTTT.

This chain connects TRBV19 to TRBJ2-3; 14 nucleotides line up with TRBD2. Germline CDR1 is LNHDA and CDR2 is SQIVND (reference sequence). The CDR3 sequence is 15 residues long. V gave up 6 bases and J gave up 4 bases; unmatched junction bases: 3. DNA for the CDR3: TGTGCCAGTAGGACTAGCGGGAGGGCCTCAGATACGCAGTATTTT. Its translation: CASRTSGRASDTQYF.

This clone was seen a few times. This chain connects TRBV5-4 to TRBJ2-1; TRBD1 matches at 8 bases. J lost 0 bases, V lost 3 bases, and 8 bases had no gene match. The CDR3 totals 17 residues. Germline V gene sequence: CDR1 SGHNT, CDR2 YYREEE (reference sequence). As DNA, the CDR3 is TGTGCCAGCAGCTCCGACAGGGGCTTGGGCTCCTACAATGAGCAGTTCTTC. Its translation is CASSSDRGLGSYNEQFF. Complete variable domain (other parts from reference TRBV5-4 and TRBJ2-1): ETGVTQSPTHLIKTRGQQVTLRCSSQSGHNTVSWYQQALGQGPQFIFQYYREEENGRGNFPPRFSGLQFPNYSSELNVNALELDDSALYLCASSSDRGLGSYNEQFFGPGTRLTVL.

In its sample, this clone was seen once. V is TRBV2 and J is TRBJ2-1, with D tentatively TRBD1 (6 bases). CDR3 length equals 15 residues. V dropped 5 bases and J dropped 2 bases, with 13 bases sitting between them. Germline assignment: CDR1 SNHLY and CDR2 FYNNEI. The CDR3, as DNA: TGTGCCAGCAGTCCGGACAGAGCCCCCTACAATGAGCAGTTCTTC. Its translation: CASSPDRAPYNEQFF.

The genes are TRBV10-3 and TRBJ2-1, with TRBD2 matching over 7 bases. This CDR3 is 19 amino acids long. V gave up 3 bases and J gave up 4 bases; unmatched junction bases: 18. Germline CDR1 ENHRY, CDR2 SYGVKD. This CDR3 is CAISDRLTLLARTYNEQFF. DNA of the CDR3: TGTGCCATCAGTGATCGCTTAACCTTACTAGCGCGGACATACAATGAGCAGTTCTTC.

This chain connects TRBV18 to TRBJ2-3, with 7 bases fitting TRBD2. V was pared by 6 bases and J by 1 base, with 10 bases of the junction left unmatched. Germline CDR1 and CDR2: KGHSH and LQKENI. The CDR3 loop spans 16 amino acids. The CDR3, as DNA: TGTGCCAGCTCCCCAACCGCGGGAGTAGGCACAGATACGCAGTATTTT. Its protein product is CASSPTAGVGTDTQYF. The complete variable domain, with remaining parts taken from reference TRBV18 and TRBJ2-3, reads NAGVMQNPRHLVRRRGQEARLRCSPMKGHSHVYWYRQLPEEGLKFMVYLQKENIIDESGMPKERFSAEFPKEGPSILRIQQVVRGDSAAYFCASSPTAGVGTDTQYFGPGTRLTVL.

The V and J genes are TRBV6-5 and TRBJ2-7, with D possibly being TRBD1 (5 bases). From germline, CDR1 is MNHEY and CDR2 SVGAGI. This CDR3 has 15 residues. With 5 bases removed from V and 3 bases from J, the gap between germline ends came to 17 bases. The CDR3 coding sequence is TGTGCCAGCAGTACCGGACACCCTTCGGGCTACGAGCAGTACTTC. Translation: CASSTGHPSGYEQYF.

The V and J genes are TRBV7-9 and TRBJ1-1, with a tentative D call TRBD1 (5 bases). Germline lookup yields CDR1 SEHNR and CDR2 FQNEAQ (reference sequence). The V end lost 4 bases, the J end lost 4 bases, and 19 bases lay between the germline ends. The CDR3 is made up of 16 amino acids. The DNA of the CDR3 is TGTGCCAGCAGCTCTTCCACCGGGGCGGGGCTCACTGAAGCTTTCTTT. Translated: CASSSSTGAGLTEAFF.

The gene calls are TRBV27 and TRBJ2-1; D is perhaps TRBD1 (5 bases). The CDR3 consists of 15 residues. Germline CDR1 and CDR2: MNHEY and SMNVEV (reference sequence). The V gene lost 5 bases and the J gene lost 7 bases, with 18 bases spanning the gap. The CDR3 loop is CASSMARVQWNEQFF. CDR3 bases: TGTGCCAGCAGTATGGCCAGGGTCCAGTGGAATGAGCAGTTCTTC.

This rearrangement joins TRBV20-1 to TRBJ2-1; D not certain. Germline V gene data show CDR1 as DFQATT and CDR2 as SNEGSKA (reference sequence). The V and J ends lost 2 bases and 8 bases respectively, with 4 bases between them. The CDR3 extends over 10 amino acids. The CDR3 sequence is CSARSDEQFF. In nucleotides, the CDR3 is TGCAGTGCTAGATCGGATGAGCAGTTCTTC.

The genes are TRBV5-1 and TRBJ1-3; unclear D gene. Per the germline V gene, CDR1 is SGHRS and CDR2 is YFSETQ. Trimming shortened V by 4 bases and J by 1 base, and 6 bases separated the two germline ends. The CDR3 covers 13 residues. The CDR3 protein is CASSAVSGNTIYF. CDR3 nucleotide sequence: TGCGCCAGCAGCGCGGTATCTGGAAACACCATATATTTT.